The next 5 T cell receptor beta chains were all read from a single sample in a study of T cell repertoires in cytomegalovirus infection. No antigens are known for them. TCRdb called the reads again in MiXCR, with one record for every CDR3 protein. This repertoire shows 570,000 or so distinct CDR3 sequences, about 39% found once; its top ten account for 48%. The sample here was cultured PBMCs, taken from culture after CMV antigen stimulation. All receptors come from a human donor in good health (CMV status not recorded). Some clones in this sample may be carry-over from other donors' samples.

This clonotype was counted between two and nine times. The chain has TRBV2 and TRBJ1-5; weak D call: TRBD1 (6 bases). In germline, CDR1 is SNHLY, CDR2 FYNNEI. Deletions cut 3 bases from V and 9 bases from J, with 6 bases between. CDR3 size: 11 residues. CDR3 sequence: CASSDRGPQHF. The CDR3 DNA reads TGTGCCAGCAGTGACAGGGGGCCCCAGCATTTT. Drawing the rest from reference TRBV2 and TRBJ1-5, the complete variable domain is EPEVTQTPSHQVTQMGQEVILRCVPISNHLYFYWYRQILGQKVEFLVSFYNNEISEKSEIFDDQFSVERPDGSNFTLKIRSTKLEDSAMYFCASSDRGPQHFGDGTRLSIL.

This clonotype was seen just once. The chain couples TRBV10-3 to TRBJ2-7, with D possibly being TRBD1 (5 bases). The CDR3 covers 14 residues. V was pared by 6 bases and J by 2 bases, with 14 bases between. Germline loops: CDR1 ENHRY, CDR2 SYGVKD. CDR3 in amino acids: CAISSTEKPYEQYF. The CDR3 DNA sequence: TGTGCCATCAGCTCGACAGAGAAACCCTACGAGCAGTACTTC.

This clonotype was recorded at least ten times. V usage is TRBV12-3 or TRBV12-4 and J usage is TRBJ2-1; D perhaps matches TRBD2 (5 bases). The CDR3 sequence is 13 residues long. V lost 2 bases and J 6 bases, leaving 8 bases between the germline ends. Here the CDR3 reads CASSLKAGNEQFF. For the CDR3, the DNA is TGTGCCAGCAGTTTAAAGGCGGGCAATGAGCAGTTCTTC.

This clonotype was counted between two and nine times. The CDR3 DNA reads TGTGCCAGCAGCAGGACAGGGGTGACTGAAGCTTTCTTT. It is translated as CASSRTGVTEAFF. This chain uses TRBV7-2 with TRBJ1-1; 9 positions agree with TRBD1. This CDR3 has 13 residues. V trimming: 5 bases; J trimming: 5 bases; junction bases outside the gene matches: 3. Germline V CDR1 and CDR2: SGHTA, FQGNSA.

This clonotype was recorded at least ten times. This chain joins TRBV7-2 and TRBJ1-1; D not certain. CDR1 is SGHTA, CDR2 FQGNSA, per germline. The CDR3 is made up of 15 amino acids. Trimming took off 3 bases at V and 1 base at J, with 12 bases between the two ends. Here the CDR3 DNA reads TGTGCCAGCAGCTTGGAGTTGACGGGGAACACTGAAGCTTTCTTT. The encoded protein is CASSLELTGNTEAFF.